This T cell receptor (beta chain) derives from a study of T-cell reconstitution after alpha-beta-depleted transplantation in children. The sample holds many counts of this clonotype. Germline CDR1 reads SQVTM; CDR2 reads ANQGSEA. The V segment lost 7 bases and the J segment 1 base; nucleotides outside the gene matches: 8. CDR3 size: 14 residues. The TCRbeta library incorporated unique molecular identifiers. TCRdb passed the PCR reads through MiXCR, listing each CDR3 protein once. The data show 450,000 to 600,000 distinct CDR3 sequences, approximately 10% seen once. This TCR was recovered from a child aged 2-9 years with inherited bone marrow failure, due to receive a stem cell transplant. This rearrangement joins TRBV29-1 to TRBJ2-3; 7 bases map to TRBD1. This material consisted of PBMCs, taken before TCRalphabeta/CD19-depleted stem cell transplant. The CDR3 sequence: CSAKGGFGTDTQYF. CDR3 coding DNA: TGCAGCGCCAAAGGGGGCTTTGGCACAGATACGCAGTATTTT.